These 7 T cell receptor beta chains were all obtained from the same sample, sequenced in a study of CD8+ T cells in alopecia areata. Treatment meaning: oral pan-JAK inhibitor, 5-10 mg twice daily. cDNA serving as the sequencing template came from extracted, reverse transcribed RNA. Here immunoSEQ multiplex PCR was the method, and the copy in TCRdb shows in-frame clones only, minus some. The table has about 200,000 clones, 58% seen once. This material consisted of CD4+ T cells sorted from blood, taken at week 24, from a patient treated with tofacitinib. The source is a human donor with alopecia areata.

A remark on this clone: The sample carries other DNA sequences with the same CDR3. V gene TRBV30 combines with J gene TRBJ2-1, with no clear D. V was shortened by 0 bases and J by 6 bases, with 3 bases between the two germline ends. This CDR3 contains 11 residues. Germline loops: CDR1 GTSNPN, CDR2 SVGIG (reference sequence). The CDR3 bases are TGTGCCTGGAGTGTCTTCAATGAGCAGTTCTTC. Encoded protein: CAWSVFNEQFF.

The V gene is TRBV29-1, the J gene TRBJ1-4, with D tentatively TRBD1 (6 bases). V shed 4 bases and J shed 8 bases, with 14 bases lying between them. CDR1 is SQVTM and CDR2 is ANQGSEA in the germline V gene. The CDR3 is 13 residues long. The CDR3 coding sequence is TGCAGCGTTGTGGGGGCGCCTGGGGAAAAACTGTTTTTT. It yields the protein CSVVGAPGEKLFF.

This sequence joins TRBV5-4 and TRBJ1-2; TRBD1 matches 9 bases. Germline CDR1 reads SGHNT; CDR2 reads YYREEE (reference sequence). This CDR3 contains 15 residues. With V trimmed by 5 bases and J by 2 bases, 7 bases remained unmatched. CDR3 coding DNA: TGTGCCAGCAGTCGGGGGACAGGGTTGAACTATGGCTACACCTTC. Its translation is CASSRGTGLNYGYTF.

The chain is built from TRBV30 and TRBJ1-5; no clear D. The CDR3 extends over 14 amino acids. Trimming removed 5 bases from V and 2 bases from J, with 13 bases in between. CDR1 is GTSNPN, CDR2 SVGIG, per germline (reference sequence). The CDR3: CAWCRPGGNQPQHF. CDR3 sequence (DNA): TGTGCCTGGTGCCGACCCGGCGGCAATCAGCCCCAGCATTTT.

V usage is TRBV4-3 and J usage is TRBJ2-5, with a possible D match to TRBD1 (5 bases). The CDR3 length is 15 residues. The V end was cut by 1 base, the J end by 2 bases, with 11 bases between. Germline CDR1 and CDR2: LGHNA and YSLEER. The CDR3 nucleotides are TGCGCCAGCAGCCAAGGTCTCCAGGGTCAAGAGACCCAGTACTTC. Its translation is CASSQGLQGQETQYF.

The CDR3 nucleotides are TGTGCCAGCAGTGAAGCCGAGCTAGCGACTGTCGAGTACTTC. This translates into CASSEAELATVEYF. The chain recombines TRBV2 with TRBJ2-7; a possible D gene is TRBD2 (6 bases). The CDR3 consists of 14 residues. Trimming removed 0 bases from V and 11 bases from J, with 17 bases in between. Per germline, CDR1 SNHLY and CDR2 FYNNEI.

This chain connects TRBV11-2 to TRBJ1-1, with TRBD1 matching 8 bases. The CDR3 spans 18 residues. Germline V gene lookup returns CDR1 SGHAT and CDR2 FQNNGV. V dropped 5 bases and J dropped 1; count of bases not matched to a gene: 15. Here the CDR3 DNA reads TGTGCCAGCAGCCAACAGACAGGGGCCCGGAACCGGAACACTGAAGCTTTCTTT. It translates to CASSQQTGARNRNTEAFF.